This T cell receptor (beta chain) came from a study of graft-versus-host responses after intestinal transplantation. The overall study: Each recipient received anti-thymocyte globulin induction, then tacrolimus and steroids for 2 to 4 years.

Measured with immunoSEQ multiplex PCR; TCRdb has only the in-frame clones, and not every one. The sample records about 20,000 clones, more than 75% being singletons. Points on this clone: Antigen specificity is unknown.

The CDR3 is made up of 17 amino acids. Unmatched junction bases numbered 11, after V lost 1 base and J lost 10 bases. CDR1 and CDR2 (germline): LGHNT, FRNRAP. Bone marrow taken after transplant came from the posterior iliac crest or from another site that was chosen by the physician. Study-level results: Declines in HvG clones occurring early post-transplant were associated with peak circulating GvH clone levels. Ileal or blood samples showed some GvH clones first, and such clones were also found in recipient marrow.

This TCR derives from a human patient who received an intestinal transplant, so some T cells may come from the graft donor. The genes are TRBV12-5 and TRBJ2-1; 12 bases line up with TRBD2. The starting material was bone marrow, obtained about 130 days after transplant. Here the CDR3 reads CASGLGTTSGGLGEQFF. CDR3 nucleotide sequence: TGTGCTAGTGGTTTGGGCACGACTAGCGGGGGACTCGGGGAGCAGTTCTTC.